The TCR beta chain under discussion was sequenced for a study of T cells in tumors after PD-1 blockade. Sequencing used immunoSEQ multiplex PCR; TCRdb keeps in-frame clones, though not all of them. The repertoire holds approximately 19,000 clones, with over 70% as singletons. The V end lost 3 bases, the J end lost 5 bases, and 14 bases lay between the germline ends. The CDR3 has 14 residues. CDR1 and CDR2 (germline): DFQATT, SNEGSKA (reference sequence). This clone has just one count. Material: PBMCs, obtained after anti-PD-1 therapy. V usage is TRBV20-1 and J usage is TRBJ1-5; D is uncertain. The TCR comes from a human donor with advanced basal cell or squamous cell carcinoma (not recorded which). In DNA, the CDR3 is TGCAGTGCTAGTCCCGGGAGCGTGGATCAGCCCCAGCATTTT. It translates to CSASPGSVDQPQHF.